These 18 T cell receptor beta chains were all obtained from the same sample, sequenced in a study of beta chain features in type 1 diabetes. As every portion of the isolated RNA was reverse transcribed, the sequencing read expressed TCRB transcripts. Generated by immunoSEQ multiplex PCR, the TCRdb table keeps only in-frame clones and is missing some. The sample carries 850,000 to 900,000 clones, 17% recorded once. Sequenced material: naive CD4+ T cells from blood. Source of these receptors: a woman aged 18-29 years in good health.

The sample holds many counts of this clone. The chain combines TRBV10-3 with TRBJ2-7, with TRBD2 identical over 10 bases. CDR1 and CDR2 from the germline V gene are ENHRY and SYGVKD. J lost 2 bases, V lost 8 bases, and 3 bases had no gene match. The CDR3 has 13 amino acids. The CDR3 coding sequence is TGTGCCATCCAAAGCGGGAGGGCCTACGAGCAGTACTTC. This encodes CAIQSGRAYEQYF.

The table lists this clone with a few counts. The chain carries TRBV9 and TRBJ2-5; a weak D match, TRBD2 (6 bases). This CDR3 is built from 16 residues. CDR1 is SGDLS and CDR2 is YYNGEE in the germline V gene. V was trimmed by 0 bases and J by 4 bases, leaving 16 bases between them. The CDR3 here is CASSVGLAERGETQYF. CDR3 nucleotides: TGTGCCAGCAGCGTAGGATTAGCGGAGAGGGGAGAGACCCAGTACTTC.

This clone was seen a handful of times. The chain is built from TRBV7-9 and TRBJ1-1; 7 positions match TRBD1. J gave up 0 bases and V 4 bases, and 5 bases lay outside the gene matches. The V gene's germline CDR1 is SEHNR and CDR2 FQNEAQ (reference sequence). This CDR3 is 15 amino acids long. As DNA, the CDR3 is TGTGCCAGCAGCTCTATGGGGACAGTGAACACTGAAGCTTTCTTT. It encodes CASSSMGTVNTEAFF. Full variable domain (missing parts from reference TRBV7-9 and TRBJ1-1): DTGVSQNPRHKITKRGQNVTFRCDPISEHNRLYWYRQTLGQGPEFLTYFQNEAQLEKSRLLSDRFSAERPKGSFSTLEIQRTEQGDSAMYLCASSSMGTVNTEAFFGQGTRLTVV.

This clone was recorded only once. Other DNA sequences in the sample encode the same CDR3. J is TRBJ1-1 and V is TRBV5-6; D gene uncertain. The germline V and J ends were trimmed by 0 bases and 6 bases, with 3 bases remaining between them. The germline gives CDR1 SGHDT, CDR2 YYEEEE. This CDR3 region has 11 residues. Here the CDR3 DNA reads TGTGCCAGCAGCTTGGTGGCTGAAGCTTTCTTT. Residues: CASSLVAEAFF.

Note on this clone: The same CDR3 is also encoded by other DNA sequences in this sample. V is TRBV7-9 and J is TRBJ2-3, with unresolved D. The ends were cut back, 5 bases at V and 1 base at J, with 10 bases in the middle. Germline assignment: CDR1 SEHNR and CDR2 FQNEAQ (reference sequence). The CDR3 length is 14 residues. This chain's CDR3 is CASSPSGGTDTQYF. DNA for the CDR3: TGTGCCAGCAGCCCAAGTGGAGGCACAGATACGCAGTATTTT. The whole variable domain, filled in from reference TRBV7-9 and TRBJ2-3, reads DTGVSQNPRHKITKRGQNVTFRCDPISEHNRLYWYRQTLGQGPEFLTYFQNEAQLEKSRLLSDRFSAERPKGSFSTLEIQRTEQGDSAMYLCASSPSGGTDTQYFGPGTRLTVL.

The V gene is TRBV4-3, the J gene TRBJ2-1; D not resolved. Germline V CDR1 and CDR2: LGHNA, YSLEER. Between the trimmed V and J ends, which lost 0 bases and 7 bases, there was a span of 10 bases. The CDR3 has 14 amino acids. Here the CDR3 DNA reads TGCGCCAGCAGCCAAGATCCCAGTTGGAATGAGCAGTTCTTC. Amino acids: CASSQDPSWNEQFF.

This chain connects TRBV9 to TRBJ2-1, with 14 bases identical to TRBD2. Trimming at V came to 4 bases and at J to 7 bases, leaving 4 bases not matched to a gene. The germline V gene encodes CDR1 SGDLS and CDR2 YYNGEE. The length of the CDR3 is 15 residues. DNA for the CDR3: TGTGCCAGCAGCCTTGGACTAGCGGGAGGAAATGAGCAGTTCTTC. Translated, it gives CASSLGLAGGNEQFF.

CDR3 sequence (DNA): TGCAGCGTTGAGAAGGGGGAAAGTTACGAGCAGTACTTC. Amino acids: CSVEKGESYEQYF. The chain joins TRBV29-1 to TRBJ2-7; D perhaps matches TRBD1 (6 bases). V lost 3 bases, J lost 4 bases, and 13 bases lay in between. The CDR3 has 13 residues. Germline V gene sequence: CDR1 SQVTM, CDR2 ANQGSEA.

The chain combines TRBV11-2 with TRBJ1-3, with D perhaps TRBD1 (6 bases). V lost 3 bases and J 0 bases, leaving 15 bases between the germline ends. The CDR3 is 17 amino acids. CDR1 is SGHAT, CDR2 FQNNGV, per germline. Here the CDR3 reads CASSFTTGGSSGNTIYF. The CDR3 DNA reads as TGTGCCAGCAGCTTCACCACCGGGGGCAGCTCTGGAAACACCATATATTTT.

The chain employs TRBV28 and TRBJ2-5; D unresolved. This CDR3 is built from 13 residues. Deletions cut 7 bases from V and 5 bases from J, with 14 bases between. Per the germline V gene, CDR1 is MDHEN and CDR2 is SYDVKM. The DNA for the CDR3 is TGTGCCAGCATCACGTCTGGCGCCGAGACCCAGTACTTC. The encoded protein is CASITSGAETQYF.

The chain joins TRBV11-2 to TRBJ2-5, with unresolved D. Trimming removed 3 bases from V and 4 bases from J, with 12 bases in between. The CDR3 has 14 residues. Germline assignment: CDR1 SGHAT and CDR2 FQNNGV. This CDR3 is CASSFRQPGETQYF. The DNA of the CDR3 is TGTGCCAGCAGCTTTCGCCAACCGGGAGAGACCCAGTACTTC.

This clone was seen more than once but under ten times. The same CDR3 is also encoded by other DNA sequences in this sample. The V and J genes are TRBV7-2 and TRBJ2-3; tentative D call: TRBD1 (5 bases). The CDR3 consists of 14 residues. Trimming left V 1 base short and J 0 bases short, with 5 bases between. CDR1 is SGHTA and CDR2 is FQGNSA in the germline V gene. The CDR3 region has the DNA TGTGCCAGCAGCTTAGGACAGAGCACAGATACGCAGTATTTT. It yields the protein CASSLGQSTDTQYF. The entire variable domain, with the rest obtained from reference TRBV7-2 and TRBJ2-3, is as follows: GAGVSQSPSNKVTEKGKDVELRCDPISGHTALYWYRQSLGQGLEFLIYFQGNSAPDKSGLPSDRFSAERTGGSVSTLTIQRTQQEDSAVYLCASSLGQSTDTQYFGPGTRLTVL.

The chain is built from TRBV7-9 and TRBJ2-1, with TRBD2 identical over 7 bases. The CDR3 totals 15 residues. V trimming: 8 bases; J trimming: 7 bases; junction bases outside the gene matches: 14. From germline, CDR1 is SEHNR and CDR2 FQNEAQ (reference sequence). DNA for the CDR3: TGTGCCAGCGGCACCGGGACTACAATACATAATGAGCAGTTCTTC. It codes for CASGTGTTIHNEQFF.

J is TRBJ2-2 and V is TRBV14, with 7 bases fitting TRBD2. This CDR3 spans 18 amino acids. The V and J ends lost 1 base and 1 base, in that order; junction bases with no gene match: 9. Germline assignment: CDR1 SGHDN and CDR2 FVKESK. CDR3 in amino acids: CASSQGEDQRENTGELFF. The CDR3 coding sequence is TGTGCCAGCAGCCAAGGTGAGGATCAGCGGGAGAACACCGGGGAGCTGTTTTTT. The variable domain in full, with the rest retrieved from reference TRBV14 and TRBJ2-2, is EAGVTQFPSHSVIEKGQTVTLRCDPISGHDNLYWYRRVMGKEIKFLLHFVKESKQDESGMPNNRFLAERTGGTYSTLKVQPAELEDSGVYFCASSQGEDQRENTGELFFGEGSRLTVL.

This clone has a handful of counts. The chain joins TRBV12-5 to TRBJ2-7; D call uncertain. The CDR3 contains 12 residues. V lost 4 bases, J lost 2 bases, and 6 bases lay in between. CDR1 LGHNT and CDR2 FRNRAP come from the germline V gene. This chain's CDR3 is CASGWITYEQYF. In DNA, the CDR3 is TGTGCTAGTGGTTGGATTACCTACGAGCAGTACTTC.

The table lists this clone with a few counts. CDR3 loop: CASSQGFSGGLEAKNIQYF. In DNA form, the CDR3 reads TGCGCCAGCAGCCAAGGATTTAGCGGAGGCCTCGAAGCCAAAAACATTCAGTACTTC. The chain recombines TRBV4-3 with TRBJ2-4, with D possibly matching TRBD2 (6 bases). Germline V CDR1 and CDR2: LGHNA, YSLEER. The V end lost 1 base, the J end lost 0 bases, and 19 bases lay between the germline ends. This CDR3 is built from 19 residues.

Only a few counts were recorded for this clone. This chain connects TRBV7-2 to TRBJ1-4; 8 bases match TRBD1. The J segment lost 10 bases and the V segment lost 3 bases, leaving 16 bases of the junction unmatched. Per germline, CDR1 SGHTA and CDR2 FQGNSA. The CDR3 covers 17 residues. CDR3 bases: TGTGCCAGCAGCTTCACCGGGACAGGCGACGTGATGGGAAAACTGTTTTTT. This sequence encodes CASSFTGTGDVMGKLFF.

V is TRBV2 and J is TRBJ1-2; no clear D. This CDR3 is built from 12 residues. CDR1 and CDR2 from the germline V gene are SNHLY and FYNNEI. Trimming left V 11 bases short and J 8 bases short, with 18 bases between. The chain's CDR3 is CAGSGAREGYTF. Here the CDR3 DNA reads TGTGCCGGCTCCGGAGCCCGGGAGGGCTACACCTTC.